This T cell receptor beta chain is drawn from a study of blood T cell repertoires in COVID-19. About the research overall: Material from acute and convalescent COVID-19 was sourced from the United States, Italy and Spain. PBMCs, B-cell-depleted T cells, or T cells were the source of the cDNA or gDNA that made up the material.

This CDR3 is built from 13 residues. Germline V gene sequence: CDR1 MNHEY, CDR2 SVGAGI. V lost 4 bases, J lost 2 bases, and 8 bases lay in between. The authors' processing: Reference gene primers were amplified, and this amplification served to estimate nucleated cell counts. This table comes from immunoSEQ multiplex PCR, and its TCRdb copy is limited to in-frame clones, with some not included. D and trimming were read from the DNA, whereas the V and J calls and clone size are those reported in that table. Of almost 100,000 clones listed, 86% are singletons. This chain uses TRBV6-5 with TRBJ1-2, with D possibly being TRBD1 (5 bases). This TCR was sampled from a man aged 50 or older with acute or convalescent COVID-19. The sample comprised peripheral blood. CDR3: CASSSSGNYGYTF. The CDR3 nucleotides read TGTGCCAGCAGTTCATCAGGGAACTATGGCTACACCTTC.